The clone carrying this TCR beta chain has a count of ten or more. Its antigen remains unidentified. Read sequence stops 3 residues before the CDR3 end, and the germline J gene provides the missing end. This entry comes from a study of T cell clonality in common variable immunodeficiency. V was pared by 4 bases and J by 8 bases, with 8 bases of the junction left unmatched. CDR1 and CDR2 from the germline V gene are SGHAT and FQNNGV. This CDR3 contains 15 residues. The study, taken as a whole, reports: In common variable immunodeficiency, TCR beta chains reportedly carried fewer deletions and N-nucleotide insertions.

TCRdb's copy holds only in-frame clones and misses some; the assay was immunoSEQ multiplex PCR. The sample shows tens of thousands of clones, none of them appearing just once. The clonotype was recovered from a person aged 18 to 70 in good health. J is TRBJ1-4 and V is TRBV11-2; 9 bases are shared with TRBD1. The sample taken for sequencing was peripheral blood mononuclear cells. CDR3 loop: CASSSNRTGDEKLFF. The sequenced CDR3 bases are TGTGCCAGCAGCTCGAACAGGACAGGGGACGAAAAA.